Presented here are 30 T cell receptor beta chains from one specimen sequenced in a study of cytomegalovirus exposure and HLA in healthy donors (dated 2017 in TCRdb). To prepare the library, the immunoSEQ multiplex PCR assay was applied. For the multiplex PCR, a mixture combining 60 forward primers for TCR Vbeta segments and 13 reverse primers for TCR Jbeta segments was used. TCRdb took this table from immuneACCESS and kept in-frame rearrangements with V and J called. Such tables lack part of the clones; where checked against another copy, unresolved V genes explain under half of the gap, and the rest is unexplained. This sample gives roughly 180,000 clones in total; around 75% of them show up just once. The ten top clones hold less than 3.5% of the sample. The sample consisted of PBMCs. The receptors here all came from a female donor in good health and CMV-seronegative.

The chain combines TRBV7-2 with TRBJ1-1, with D possibly TRBD1 on 5 matching bases. Germline assignment: CDR1 SGHTA and CDR2 FQGNSA. The CDR3 loop spans 15 amino acids. V gave up 4 bases and J gave up 2 bases, with 14 bases separating them. CDR3: CASSSALGGNTEAFF. The CDR3 DNA sequence: TGTGCCAGCAGCTCCGCCCTGGGGGGAAACACTGAAGCTTTCTTT. Full variable domain (remainder filled in from reference TRBV7-2 and TRBJ1-1): GAGVSQSPSNKVTEKGKDVELRCDPISGHTALYWYRQSLGQGLEFLIYFQGNSAPDKSGLPSDRFSAERTGGSVSTLTIQRTQQEDSAVYLCASSSALGGNTEAFFGQGTRLTVV.

In DNA, the CDR3 is TGTGCCACCTGTGGTAGCAACACCGGGGAGCTGTTTTTT. It translates to CATCGSNTGELFF. V is TRBV6-1 and J is TRBJ2-2; D is ambiguous. Germline V gives CDR1 MNHNS, CDR2 SASEGT. This CDR3 comprises 13 residues. Deletions cut 10 bases from V and 2 bases from J, with 11 bases between.

The chain employs TRBV7-9 and TRBJ1-3; D perhaps matches TRBD1 (6 bases). Trimming left V 1 base short and J 2 bases short, with 12 bases between. From germline, CDR1 is SEHNR and CDR2 FQNEAQ (reference sequence). The CDR3 has 16 amino acids. The CDR3 DNA sequence: TGTGCCAGCAGCTTAGGGGGGCGGTTAGCTGGAAACACCATATATTTT. It is translated as CASSLGGRLAGNTIYF. Drawing the rest from reference TRBV7-9 and TRBJ1-3, the complete variable domain is DTGVSQNPRHKITKRGQNVTFRCDPISEHNRLYWYRQTLGQGPEFLTYFQNEAQLEKSRLLSDRFSAERPKGSFSTLEIQRTEQGDSAMYLCASSLGGRLAGNTIYFGEGSWLTVV.

The table lists this clone with a few counts. The J gene is TRBJ2-6, the V gene TRBV11-2; no definite D call. V lost 4 bases to trimming and J lost 4 bases, with 11 bases between them. Germline CDR1 is SGHAT and CDR2 is FQNNGV. The CDR3 runs to 15 residues. CDR3 residues: CASSSLVSGANVLTF. The CDR3 bases are TGTGCCAGCAGCTCTCTAGTATCCGGGGCCAACGTCCTGACTTTC. Combining the CDR3 with reference TRBV11-2 and TRBJ2-6 gives the whole variable domain EAGVAQSPRYKIIEKRQSVAFWCNPISGHATLYWYQQILGQGPKLLIQFQNNGVVDDSQLPKDRFSAERLKGVDSTLKIQPAKLEDSAVYLCASSSLVSGANVLTFGAGSRLTVL.

The genes are TRBV18 and TRBJ2-2, with 8 bases matching TRBD1. J was trimmed by 2 bases and V by 3 bases; bases with no gene match: 5. The CDR3 runs to 16 residues. CDR1 is KGHSH, CDR2 LQKENI, per germline. The CDR3 DNA reads as TGTGCCAGCTCACCTATCCAGGGGGCTAACACCGGGGAGCTGTTTTTT. Translating it yields CASSPIQGANTGELFF.

The V gene is TRBV7-2, the J gene TRBJ2-1; 8 bases match TRBD1. Germline CDR1 and CDR2: SGHTA and FQGNSA. CDR3 length: 16 residues. V gave up 5 bases and J gave up 4 bases; unmatched junction bases: 10. The CDR3 nucleotides read TGTGCCAGCAGCGCACCGGGACAGGAGTTTTACAATGAGCAGTTCTTC. It yields the protein CASSAPGQEFYNEQFF. Supplemented by reference TRBV7-2 and TRBJ2-1, the full variable domain reads GAGVSQSPSNKVTEKGKDVELRCDPISGHTALYWYRQSLGQGLEFLIYFQGNSAPDKSGLPSDRFSAERTGGSVSTLTIQRTQQEDSAVYLCASSAPGQEFYNEQFFGPGTRLTVL.

The gene calls are TRBV5-6 and TRBJ1-6; weak D call: TRBD1 (6 bases). The CDR3 consists of 15 residues. Trimming shortened V by 2 bases and J by 7 bases, and 13 bases separated the two germline ends. CDR1 is SGHDT, CDR2 YYEEEE, per germline. The CDR3 sequence: CASSFRGPKNSPLHF. In DNA form, the CDR3 reads TGTGCCAGCAGCTTCAGGGGCCCCAAGAATTCACCCCTCCACTTT.

This clone has just a few counts. At one end, the junction sequence differs from germline, possibly due to a read error. The rearrangement links TRBV7-9 to TRBJ2-7; tentatively, D is TRBD2 (5 bases). Germline V gene sequence: CDR1 SEHNR, CDR2 FQNEAQ (reference sequence). The CDR3 contains 12 residues. The CDR3 here is CSSSSEAYEQYF. The CDR3 bases are TGTTCCAGCAGCTCGGAGGCCTACGAGCAGTACTTC.

The chain links TRBV30 to TRBJ1-2, with TRBD1 as a possible D gene (5 bases). The germline gives CDR1 GTSNPN, CDR2 SVGIG (reference sequence). V shed 8 bases and J shed 2 bases, with 12 bases lying between them. CDR3 length: 12 amino acids. The CDR3 nucleotides read TGTGCCAACAGGAACCCGAACTATGGCTACACCTTC. Its protein is CANRNPNYGYTF. Full variable domain (missing parts from reference TRBV30 and TRBJ1-2): SQTIHQWPATLVQPVGSPLSLECTVEGTSNPNLYWYRQAAGRGLQLLFYSVGIGQISSEVPQNLSASRPQDRQFILSSKKLLLSDSGFYLCANRNPNYGYTFGSGTRLTVV.

J is TRBJ1-5 and V is TRBV30; D is perhaps TRBD1 (5 bases). The germline V gene encodes CDR1 GTSNPN and CDR2 SVGIG (reference sequence). This CDR3 has 14 residues. The V end lost 2 bases, the J end lost 0 bases, and 8 bases lay between the germline ends. The CDR3 loop reads CAWSRGTSNQPQHF. The CDR3 DNA reads as TGTGCCTGGAGTCGGGGGACTAGCAATCAGCCCCAGCATTTT.

The CDR3 DNA is TGTGCCAGCAGTCGCAGGTTGAACACCGGGGAGCTGTTTTTT. It yields the protein CASSRRLNTGELFF. This chain connects TRBV2 to TRBJ2-2; D is unclear. V lost 5 bases, J lost 1 base, and 8 bases lay in between. This CDR3 has 14 amino acids. CDR1 is SNHLY, CDR2 FYNNEI, per germline.

The chain joins TRBV9 to TRBJ1-3; D possibly corresponds to TRBD1 (5 bases). The CDR3 contains 13 residues. The ends were cut back, 0 bases at V and 8 bases at J, with 9 bases in the middle. Germline V gene sequence: CDR1 SGDLS, CDR2 YYNGEE. CDR3 sequence reads: CASSVDGGDTIYF. The CDR3 DNA is TGTGCCAGCAGCGTAGATGGAGGGGACACCATATATTTT.

This chain links TRBV21-1 with TRBJ2-1; the DNA was not compared with TRBD1, the D call given in the table. TRBV21-1 is described as a pseudogene. This CDR3 comprises 11 residues. The CDR3, as DNA: TGTGCCAGCAGCAAAGGGGACAGGCAGTTCTTC. Translation gives CASSKGDRQFF.

This clone appeared a single time. The rearrangement joins TRBV6-1 to TRBJ1-3; D is undetermined. Germline V gene lookup returns CDR1 MNHNS and CDR2 SASEGT. The V end lost 4 bases, the J end lost 7 bases, and 14 bases lay between the germline ends. This CDR3 contains 14 residues. CDR3 nucleotide sequence: TGTGCCAGCAGTGTCCACGGAGGAGAGAACACCATATATTTT. It is translated as CASSVHGGENTIYF.

The V call is TRBV7-9, the J call TRBJ2-2, with 9 bases matching TRBD1. There are 17 residues in the CDR3. The V segment lost 3 bases and the J segment 2 bases; nucleotides outside the gene matches: 7. Looked up from germline, CDR1 is SEHNR and CDR2 is FQNEAQ (reference sequence). The CDR3 loop is CASSLPPGQGNTGELFF. The CDR3 coding sequence is TGTGCCAGCAGCTTGCCTCCGGGACAGGGAAACACCGGGGAGCTGTTTTTT.

This clone was observed a few times. This rearrangement joins TRBV28 to TRBJ2-7, with 8 nucleotides matching TRBD1. The CDR3 runs 14 residues. Trimming cost V 3 bases and J 6 bases; bases outside gene matches: 7. The germline CDR1 and CDR2 sequences are MDHEN and SYDVKM. The CDR3 is CASSFPRGLSEQYF. The CDR3 nucleotides read TGTGCCAGCAGTTTTCCCAGGGGGCTTAGCGAGCAGTACTTC.

This clone appeared a few times. V and J are TRBV6-5 and TRBJ2-3; 8 nucleotides match TRBD2. CDR1 and CDR2 from the germline V gene are MNHEY and SVGAGI. The ends lost 6 bases at V and 5 bases at J; junction bases unmatched: 10. The CDR3 is made up of 15 amino acids. CDR3 sequence (DNA): TGTGCCAGCAGCCTACGGGGGGGCCGTAGAGATACGCAGTATTTT. Translating gives CASSLRGGRRDTQYF.

This chain links TRBV19 with TRBJ1-1; possibly TRBD1 for D (6 bases). This CDR3 is built from 15 residues. The germline V gene has CDR1 LNHDA and CDR2 SQIVND (reference sequence). V was pared by 5 bases and J by 3 bases, with 16 bases between. CDR3 sequence: CASSGGARGYTEAFF. DNA of the CDR3: TGTGCCAGTAGTGGGGGGGCTCGGGGGTACACTGAAGCTTTCTTT.

The rearrangement links TRBV4-1 to TRBJ2-1; 7 positions agree with TRBD1. The V and J ends lost 3 bases and 3 bases, in that order; junction bases with no gene match: 2. CDR3 length equals 14 residues. CDR1 is MGHRA, CDR2 YSYEKL, per germline. In DNA, the CDR3 is TGCGCCAGCAGCCACGACAGGGACTACAATGAGCAGTTCTTC. It yields the protein CASSHDRDYNEQFF.

The chain carries TRBV6-1 and TRBJ2-7; 7 bases align to TRBD1. Germline CDR1 reads MNHNS; CDR2 reads SASEGT. The CDR3 consists of 14 residues. Losses at the gene ends were 4 bases for V and 4 bases for J; bases not matched to a gene: 7. For the CDR3, the DNA is TGTGCCAGCAGTGTCCGGGACAGTTATTACGAGCAGTACTTC. Its protein product is CASSVRDSYYEQYF.

The chain joins TRBV5-4 to TRBJ2-7; 10 bases are a match to TRBD1. Losses at the gene ends were 4 bases for V and 2 bases for J; bases not matched to a gene: 6. CDR3 size: 15 residues. CDR1 and CDR2 from the germline V gene are SGHNT and YYREEE (reference sequence). In DNA form, the CDR3 reads TGTGCCAGCAGCGACTCCGGGACAGGGGCCTACGAGCAGTACTTC. Its protein is CASSDSGTGAYEQYF.

This chain connects TRBV2 to TRBJ1-4; no firm D call. The germline V and J ends were trimmed by 7 bases and 8 bases, with 17 bases remaining between them. Germline CDR1 and CDR2: SNHLY and FYNNEI. The CDR3 is 14 amino acids. The DNA for the CDR3 is TGTGCCAGCAAACCGGGCCCCGGGAGGGAAAAACTGTTTTTT. Amino acids: CASKPGPGREKLFF. Based on the CDR3 plus reference TRBV2 and TRBJ1-4, the full variable domain is EPEVTQTPSHQVTQMGQEVILRCVPISNHLYFYWYRQILGQKVEFLVSFYNNEISEKSEIFDDQFSVERPDGSNFTLKIRSTKLEDSAMYFCASKPGPGREKLFFGSGTQLSVL.

The CDR3 DNA reads TGTGCCAGCAGCGTAGGGACAGCCTCTGGAAACACCATATATTTT. This codes for CASSVGTASGNTIYF. The rearrangement links TRBV9 to TRBJ1-3; TRBD1 is a possible D gene (6 bases). Per the germline V gene, CDR1 is SGDLS and CDR2 is YYNGEE. This CDR3 has 15 residues. The germline V and J ends were trimmed by 0 bases and 0 bases, with 7 bases remaining between them.

V is TRBV5-1 and J is TRBJ2-7, with D perhaps TRBD1 (5 bases). The CDR3 runs 16 residues. Per the germline V gene, CDR1 is SGHRS and CDR2 is YFSETQ. Trimming removed 3 bases at V and 3 bases at J, with 19 bases between. The CDR3 DNA reads as TGCGCCAGCAGCTGGGGCCAGGGTGAAGTTGGCTACGAGCAGTACTTC. The encoded protein is CASSWGQGEVGYEQYF.

The rearrangement joins TRBV19 to TRBJ1-1, with 7 bases fitting TRBD1. The CDR3 covers 14 residues. The V gene end was trimmed by 6 bases and the J gene end by 5 bases; junction bases not matched to a gene: 9. Germline V gene sequence: CDR1 LNHDA, CDR2 SQIVND (reference sequence). The chain's CDR3 is CASSKIDRETEAFF. Written as DNA, the CDR3 is TGTGCCAGTAGCAAGATAGACAGGGAAACTGAAGCTTTCTTT.

The chain couples TRBV4-3 to TRBJ2-3; possible D gene TRBD2, 5 bases. The CDR3 spans 16 residues. V was shortened by 4 bases and J by 1 base, with 15 bases between the two germline ends. Germline CDR1 is LGHNA and CDR2 is YSLEER. CDR3 protein: CASSPPRIGGTDTQYF. CDR3 nucleotides: TGCGCCAGCAGCCCCCCTCGGATCGGGGGCACAGATACGCAGTATTTT.

Comment on this clone: One end of the junction varies from germline; a read error may be responsible. The chain employs TRBV7-9 and TRBJ1-1; no reliable D call. The CDR3 is 12 residues long. Germline-derived CDR1 and CDR2 are SEHNR and FQNEAQ (reference sequence). The CDR3 loop reads CSSTLFNTEAFF. In DNA form, the CDR3 reads TGTTCCAGCACCCTGTTCAACACTGAAGCTTTCTTT.

There are a few counts of this clone. The J gene is TRBJ2-7, the V gene TRBV6-5; tentatively, D is TRBD1 (5 bases). Trimming removed 5 bases from V and 3 bases from J, with 14 bases in between. The CDR3 has 14 residues. Per the germline V gene, CDR1 is MNHEY and CDR2 is SVGAGI. The CDR3 region is CASSATGLLYEQYF. The CDR3 DNA reads TGTGCCAGCAGTGCAACAGGTCTACTCTACGAGCAGTACTTC.

The chain links TRBV12-5 to TRBJ2-2, with TRBD2 identical over 12 bases. The J segment lost 0 bases and the V segment lost 9 bases, leaving 5 bases of the junction unmatched. CDR3 length equals 16 residues. Germline V gives CDR1 LGHNT, CDR2 FRNRAP. CDR3 amino acids: CASFLAGGPNTGELFF. In DNA, the CDR3 is TGTGCTAGCTTTCTAGCGGGGGGGCCGAACACCGGGGAGCTGTTTTTT.

The gene calls are TRBV5-1 and TRBJ2-7, with 7 bases lining up with TRBD1. V lost 0 bases and J lost 6; bases outside the gene matches: 6. Germline CDR1 reads SGHRS; CDR2 reads YFSETQ. The CDR3 is made up of 14 amino acids. The CDR3 here is CASSLGTGVGEQYF. The CDR3 coding sequence is TGCGCCAGCAGCTTGGGCACAGGGGTCGGCGAGCAGTACTTC.